This record concerns one TCR beta chain sequence. As yet, its antigen is unknown. The 5'RACE method, run with constant-segment primers, produced TCR alpha and TCR beta cDNA libraries (carrying sample barcodes and UMIs). TCRdb itself ran the 5' RACE reads through MiXCR, one entry per CDR3 protein. The sample lists 100,000 to 150,000 distinct CDR3 sequences, less than 6.5% occurring once. With 0 bases clipped from V and 0 bases from J, the junction kept 5 bases outside the gene matches. Germline CDR1 and CDR2: KGHDR and SFDVKD. The CDR3 length is 19 residues. This entry is derived from a study of T-cell memory formation after mild COVID-19. Study outcomes and limitations: Day 15 to 85 contracting clones showed balanced CD4/CD8; later expanders leaned CD4+. Whether day 37 second-wave clones are SARS-CoV-2-specific was not confirmed. Pre-infection memory carried some responding clones, suggesting that cross-reactive memory joined.

This TCR came from an adult woman who had mild COVID-19 (a few samples of this study predate the infection). Cell type and time point are not known. This chain joins TRBV24-1 and TRBJ2-1; 12 bases agree with TRBD1. Sample: PBMCs or a T cell subset sorted from them (not recorded which). CDR3 loop: CATSDLGTGGSTSYNEQFF. The CDR3 coding sequence is TGTGCCACCAGTGATTTGGGGACAGGGGGCTCGACCTCCTACAATGAGCAGTTCTTC.